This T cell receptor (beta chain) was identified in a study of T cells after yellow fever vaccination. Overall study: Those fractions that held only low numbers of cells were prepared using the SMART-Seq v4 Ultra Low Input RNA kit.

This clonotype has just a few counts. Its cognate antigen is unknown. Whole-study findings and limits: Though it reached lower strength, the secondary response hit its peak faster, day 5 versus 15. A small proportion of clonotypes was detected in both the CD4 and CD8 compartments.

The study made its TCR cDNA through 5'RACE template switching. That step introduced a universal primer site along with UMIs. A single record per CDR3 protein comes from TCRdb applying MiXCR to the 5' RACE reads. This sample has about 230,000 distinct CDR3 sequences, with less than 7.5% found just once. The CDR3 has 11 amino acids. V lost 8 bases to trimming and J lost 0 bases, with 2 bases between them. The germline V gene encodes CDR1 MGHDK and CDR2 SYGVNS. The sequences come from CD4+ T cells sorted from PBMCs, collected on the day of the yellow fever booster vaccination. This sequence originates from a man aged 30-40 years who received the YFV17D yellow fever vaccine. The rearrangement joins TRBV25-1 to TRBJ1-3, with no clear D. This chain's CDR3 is CASFSGNTIYF. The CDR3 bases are TGTGCCAGCTTCTCTGGAAACACCATATATTTT. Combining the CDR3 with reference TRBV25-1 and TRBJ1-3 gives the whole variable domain EADIYQTPRYLVIGTGKKITLECSQTMGHDKMYWYQQDPGMELHLIHYSYGVNSTEKGDLSSESTVSRIRTEHFPLTLESARPSHTSQYLCASFSGNTIYFGEGSWLTVV.